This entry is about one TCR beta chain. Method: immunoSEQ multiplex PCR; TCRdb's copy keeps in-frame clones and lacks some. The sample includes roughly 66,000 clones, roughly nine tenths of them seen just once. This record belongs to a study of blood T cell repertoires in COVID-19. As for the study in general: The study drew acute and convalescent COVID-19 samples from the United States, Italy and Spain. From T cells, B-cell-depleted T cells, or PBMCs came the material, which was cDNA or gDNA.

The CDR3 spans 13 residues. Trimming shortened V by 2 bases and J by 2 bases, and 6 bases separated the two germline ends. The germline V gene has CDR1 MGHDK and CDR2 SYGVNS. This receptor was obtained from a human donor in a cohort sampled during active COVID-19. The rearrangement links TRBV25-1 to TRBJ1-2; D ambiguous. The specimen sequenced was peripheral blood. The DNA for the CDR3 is TGTGCCAGCAGTGAAGTAGTAAACTATGGCTACACCTTC. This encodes CASSEVVNYGYTF.